This TCR beta chain stems from a study of blood T cell repertoires in COVID-19. V lost 1 base and J 5 bases, leaving 14 bases between the germline ends. Germline V CDR1 and CDR2: LNHNV, YYDKDF (reference sequence). The length of the CDR3 is 15 residues. Assay used: immunoSEQ multiplex PCR; TCRdb lists only in-frame clones, some missing. The sample consists of about 170,000 clones, about 80% of them appearing once. This clone was recorded a few times. The chain links TRBV15 to TRBJ1-1; the D gene is possibly TRBD1 (5 bases). Sample: PBMCs or T cells enriched from blood (not recorded which). The sequence derives from an older woman in a cohort exposed to, infected with or recovered from COVID-19 (not recorded which). The CDR3 coding sequence is TGTGCCACCAGCAGAGGATGGGGCTCATCGACTGAAGCTTTCTTT. Its protein is CATSRGWGSSTEAFF. Looking up the rest from reference TRBV15 and TRBJ1-1 gives the full variable domain: DAMVIQNPRYQVTQFGKPVTLSCSQTLNHNVMYWYQQKSSQAPKLLFHYYDKDFNNEADTPDNFQSRRPNTSFCFLDIRSPGLGDTAMYLCATSRGWGSSTEAFFGQGTRLTVV.